The T cell receptor (beta chain) under discussion was sequenced for a study of regulatory T cells in long-lasting Graves disease. This clonotype appeared many times. As for time point: newly diagnosed GD, antithyroid drugs for less than 3 months. After RNA was extracted from PBMCs, the TCR library was made from it. There are 17 residues in the CDR3. The ends lost 1 base at V and 3 bases at J; junction bases unmatched: 4. Looked up from germline, CDR1 is SEHNR and CDR2 is FQNEAQ (reference sequence). Arm-PCR with iRepertoire HTBI primers amplified the CDR3 regions for these TCR beta libraries. Using its own MiXCR run on the multiplex PCR reads, TCRdb lists one record per CDR3 protein. The repertoire consists of hundreds of thousands of distinct CDR3 sequences, with less than 15% occurring once and the leading ten covering roughly a tenth. Another study also made use of these data, one on T cells in Graves' hyperthyroidism and ophthalmopathy. As that study records: An initial round of RT-PCR targeting the TCR CDR3 relied on the HTBI primer set. Researchers found most expanded thyroid clonotypes above 0.001 in blood as well.

This TCR was sampled from a man between 25 and 39 years old with Graves disease. Sequences were derived from peripheral blood mononuclear cells (PBMCs), sampled at new diagnosis, from a patient treated with antithyroid drugs. This sequence joins TRBV7-9 and TRBJ2-2; TRBD2 aligns across 11 bases. The CDR3 sequence: CASSLGVLAGDTGELFF. Written as DNA, the CDR3 is TGTGCCAGCAGCTTAGGCGTACTAGCGGGGGACACCGGGGAGCTGTTTTTT.